This T cell receptor beta chain comes out of a study of cytomegalovirus exposure and HLA in healthy donors (TCRdb year 2017). General notes on the study: An earlier analysis of a few hundred of the donors reported under 300 Gb of sequence data and 117 million unique TCR beta sequences obtained from about 179 million T cells. An early release that covered about 600 HLA-typed donors contained approximately 300 gigabases of sequencing data and roughly 84 million unique TCR sequences. Among the roughly 390 genotyped donors, around 81% belonged to the genetic ancestry cluster associated with self-reported Caucasian donors. The study aimed to test whether signatures of past pathogen exposure could be identified by cataloging public T cell receptors. The study profiled the T cell repertoires of approximately 700 subjects by immunosequencing and related them to cytomegalovirus serostatus. Along with the roughly 670-subject first cohort, a separate validation cohort of 120 different subjects was used. High-throughput TCR immunosequencing, statistical association of individual TCRs with disease status, and machine learning were combined to predict cytomegalovirus infection status. In a later analysis, previously published TCR beta repertoires from more than 500 donors were re-analyzed and high-resolution HLA genotyping was added so that TCR occurrence patterns could be studied. In the later analysis, no new phenotypic data were used to find candidate immune exposures; instead, reliance was placed on TCR beta sequences and their occurrence across donors. An earlier analysis of fewer than 750 of the donors used high-throughput TCR beta sequencing to judge whether each TCR beta V gene segment behaved as functional or pseudogenic. Alongside the repertoire data, information on donor age, sex, ethnicity and CMV serostatus was compiled. A later genetic analysis took genome-wide SNP genotypes for about three fifths of the roughly 670 donors and used that subset as a discovery cohort. All discovery cohort repertoires had been generated using a single sequencing platform. HLA typing covered class I and class II loci at four-digit resolution. The number of donors typed differed by locus, with 629-630 for A, B, C, DRB1 and DQB1, around 560 for DQA1, nearly 610 for DPA1, and around 450 for DPB1. Roughly 5 DR-DQ haplotypes were treated as single units for association and clustering because of strong linkage in the cohort. Across roughly 420 genotyped donors of the cohort, an average of about 240,000 unique TCR beta nucleotide sequences per donor were sequenced, and around 20% of those sequences were non-productive. Broader findings and caveats from the paper: The 87-base-pair reads could not distinguish some IMGT-functional V segments, including TRBV6-2 and TRBV6-3, so those segments were excluded. At a false discovery rate of 0.05, a later analysis linked 16,000 or so TCR beta sequences to specific HLA alleles. The classifier was reported to diagnose cytomegalovirus status with high specificity and sensitivity in both the original cohort and the validation cohort. According to a later analysis, parvovirus B19, influenza, CMV and Epstein-Barr virus appeared linked to several top co-occurrence clusters. A later genetic analysis associated a missense DCLRE1C variant with V-gene and J-gene trimming of TCR beta chains, and an independent cohort replicated the association. In an earlier analysis of a few hundred of the donors, most TCR beta V segments were observed in productive rearrangements about 90% or about 30% of the time, broadly matching IMGT annotations. The presence/absence analyses assumed that sequencing depth was roughly uniform across donors, and that assumption may not be true. According to the authors, the approach could potentially be generalized to other disease states and immunological phenotypes. HLA typing was unavailable for some donors at each locus, so association tests used only the typed subset. A cluster of highly shared sequence variants was judged likely to be a technical artifact of the sequencing pipeline. According to a later genetic analysis, donors in an Asian-associated ancestry cluster had fewer N-insertions in productive TCRs than the approximately 670-donor mean. According to a later analysis, TCR association rates differed among HLA loci, with DRB1 alleles showing the most associated TCRs and HLA-C alleles showing the fewest. In a later analysis, HLA-associated TCR beta chains showed more clonal expansion and lower generation probabilities than non-associated chains that were equally common. A further reported finding was that TCR beta sequences accurately predicted the HLA-A and HLA-B alleles for most subjects in the first cohort. The study gave a list of some 150 TCR beta chains associated with cytomegalovirus. In a later analysis, most CMV-associated TCR beta chains were found to appear HLA-restricted, with HLA associations seemingly driven largely by CMV exposure. CMV serostatus was the only immune exposure information available for the cohort. Strong co-occurrence of HLA alleles, especially DR and DQ, made assigning TCR associations to individual alleles difficult. Some 15 rarely observed V segments, including chromosome 9 orphons, were excluded from the earlier analysis of approximately 600 of the donors because counts were too low. A few of the identified cytomegalovirus-associated TCR beta chains were confirmed in vitro to be specific for cytomegalovirus antigens. Linkage disequilibrium might explain the correlated functional status among segregating V segments, but an unknown experimental factor could not be ruled out. Most TCR sequences were observed very rarely across donors, whereas some public TCRs were present in many individuals. In this cohort, only TCR beta chains were sequenced, and detectable features were limited by the absence of alpha or paired-chain data.

In total, 500 to 700 healthy bone marrow donors made up the cohort. At the time of sampling, all cohort members were nominally healthy, though unrecorded immune exposures were likely present. The donor tested CMV seronegative, placing the donor among the 350 to 400 seronegative members of the cohort. Every donor gave a peripheral blood sample, and the peripheral blood mononuclear cells from that sample were used for TCR beta sequencing. The Qiagen DNeasy Blood Extraction Kit was used to extract genomic DNA from the blood cell samples. From its cysteine to its phenylalanine, the CDR3 spans 13 amino acids. The CDR3 DNA has 39 bases and is translated from base 1. From a lookup of the germline V gene, CDR1 and CDR2 are MNHEY and SVGAGI. V loses 2 bases of germline sequence and J loses 7 bases, and the interval between the two ends is 12 bases. On this clone: Its antigen is currently not known. Per-base quality was not reported, and no clone a single base away is much larger than it.

The library was built by means of the immunoSEQ multiplex PCR assay. A mixture of 60 forward primers for TCR Vbeta segments and 13 reverse primers for TCR Jbeta segments was used in the multiplex PCR. Amplification of the CDR3 region of rearranged TCR beta genes was performed with a multiplex PCR assay on genomic DNA. The amplified TCR beta libraries were sequenced on the Illumina HiSeq System as 87-base-pair reads. The original pipeline was this. In a later analysis, 77 million or so unique TCR beta chains were counted across the roughly 670 repertoires, and roughly 9.9 million of these chains were shared by at least two donors. Raw reads were error-corrected and collapsed into unique sequences by a nearest-neighbor algorithm in which closely related sequences were merged to remove PCR and sequencing errors. CDR3 sequences were aligned to IMGT reference sequences to assign V, D and J gene segments. Each retained sequence needed at least a six-nucleotide match to both a V gene segment and a J gene segment. Rearrangements were classified as productive when the CDR3 lacked stop codons and remained in frame with V and J, and all other rearrangements were classified as non-productive. CDR3 was defined by IMGT convention, running from the second conserved V-encoded cysteine to the conserved J-encoded phenylalanine. The earlier analysis of some 600 of the donors excluded sequences that lacked an unambiguous match to a single V gene segment. An earlier analysis of 450 to 650 of the donors called V segments functional above 56.7% productive rearrangements and segregating when the between-donor standard deviation exceeded 5%. To diagnose cytomegalovirus status from the catalog of TCR beta chain sequences, a statistical classification framework was built. A later analysis assigned V and J genes by comparing TCR nucleotide sequences with IMGT/GENE-DB human TR gene sequences. A later analysis assigned CDR3 sequences and most-parsimonious VDJ recombination scenarios with the TCRdist pipeline. A later analysis defined each TCR beta chain by its CDR3 amino acid sequence plus V-gene family, and excluded reads lacking a unique V-gene family. To address suspected cross-contamination and a sequencing artifact, a later analysis removed approximately 600 highly shared, low-generation-probability nucleotide sequences. A later analysis calculated a clonal expansion index for each public chain from normalized within-repertoire ranks of inferred template counts. Generation probabilities in a later analysis came from a VDJ recombination model fitted to out-of-frame rearrangements, and those results were checked against IGoR. In a later analysis, hypergeometric tests were used to score TCR-TCR, TCR-HLA and TCR-CMV co-occurrence, with a repertoire-size bias correction applied to TCR pairs. A later analysis estimated false discovery rates by permuting HLA or CMV assignments 20 times. A later analysis grouped co-occurring TCRs with DBSCAN, adding TCRdist sequence similarity when clustering within HLA-allele-positive subsets. Repertoires with fewer than 30,000 or more than 120,000 public chains, plus five repertoires with anomalous nucleotide sharing, were excluded from co-occurrence clustering. As stored in TCRdb, this immuneACCESS dataset retains in-frame rearrangements with V and J assigned. A fraction of the clones does not appear; measured against another copy, unresolved V genes explain less than half of the discrepancy, and the remainder lacks a known reason. V and J calls and clone size follow that table, whereas D and trimming were derived from the DNA. This sample has around 53,000 clones in its table, and almost 85% of those were observed once. Jointly, the top ten make up approximately 2.9% of the sample.

The sequence joins TRBV6-5 to TRBJ2-7; perhaps TRBD1 is the D gene, with 5 bases matching. This sequence originates from a man between 45 and 60 years old in good health and CMV-seronegative. Sequenced sample: PBMCs. Here the CDR3 is given as CASSYTGMVEQYF. The DNA sequence follows: TGTGCCAGCAGTTACACAGGAATGGTAGAGCAGTACTTC.